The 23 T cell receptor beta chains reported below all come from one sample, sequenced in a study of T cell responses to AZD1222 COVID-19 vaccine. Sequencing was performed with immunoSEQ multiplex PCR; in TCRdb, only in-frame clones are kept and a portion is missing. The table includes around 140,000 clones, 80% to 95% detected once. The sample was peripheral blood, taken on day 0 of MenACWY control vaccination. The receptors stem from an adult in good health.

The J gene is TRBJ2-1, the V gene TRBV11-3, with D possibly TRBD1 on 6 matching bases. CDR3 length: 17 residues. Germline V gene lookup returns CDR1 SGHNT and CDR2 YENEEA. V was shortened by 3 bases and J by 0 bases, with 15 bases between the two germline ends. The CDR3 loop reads CASSFTGSADSYNEQFF. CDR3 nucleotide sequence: TGTGCCAGCAGCTTCACAGGGTCTGCGGACTCCTACAATGAGCAGTTCTTC.

CDR3 amino acids: CASSRAYRGTEAFF. The CDR3 DNA reads as TGTGCCAGCAGCAGGGCTTACCGTGGCACTGAAGCTTTCTTT. The chain is built from TRBV27 and TRBJ1-1; tentative D call: TRBD1 (5 bases). V shed 6 bases and J shed 4 bases, with 15 bases lying between them. The CDR3 length is 14 residues. The germline CDR1 and CDR2 sequences are MNHEY and SMNVEV (reference sequence).

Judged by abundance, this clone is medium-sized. CDR3 in DNA: TGTGCCAGCAGCTTAGGGGCGGGAGGCATCTCCTACAATGAGCAGTTCTTC. Encoded protein: CASSLGAGGISYNEQFF. This sequence joins TRBV7-3 and TRBJ2-1; 8 bases align to TRBD2. V lost 2 bases and J lost 0; bases outside the gene matches: 6. Germline CDR1 SGHTA, CDR2 FQGTGA. This CDR3 is 17 amino acids long.

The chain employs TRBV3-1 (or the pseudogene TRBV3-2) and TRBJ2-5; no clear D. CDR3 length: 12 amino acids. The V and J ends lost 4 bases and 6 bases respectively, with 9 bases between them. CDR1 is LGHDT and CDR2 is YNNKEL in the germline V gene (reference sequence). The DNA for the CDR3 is TGTGCCAGCAGCCTACGACCTAAGACCCAGTACTTC. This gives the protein CASSLRPKTQYF.

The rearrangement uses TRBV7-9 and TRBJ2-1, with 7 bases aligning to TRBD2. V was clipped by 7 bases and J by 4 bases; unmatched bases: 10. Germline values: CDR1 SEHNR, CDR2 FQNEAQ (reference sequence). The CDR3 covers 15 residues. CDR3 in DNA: TGTGCCAGCATCTCCATAGCGGGTCCTTACAATGAGCAGTTCTTC. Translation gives CASISIAGPYNEQFF.

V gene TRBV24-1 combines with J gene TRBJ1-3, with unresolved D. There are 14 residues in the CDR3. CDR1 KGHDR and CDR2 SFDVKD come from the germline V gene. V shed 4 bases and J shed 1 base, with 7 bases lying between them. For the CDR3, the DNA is TGTGCCACCAGTGACAGGACGTCTGGAAACACCATATATTTT. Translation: CATSDRTSGNTIYF.

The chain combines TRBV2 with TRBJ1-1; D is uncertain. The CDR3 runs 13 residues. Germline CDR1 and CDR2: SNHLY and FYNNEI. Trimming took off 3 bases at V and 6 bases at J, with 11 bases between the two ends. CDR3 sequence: CASSDEVMAEAFF. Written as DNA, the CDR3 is TGTGCCAGCAGTGATGAGGTAATGGCTGAAGCTTTCTTT. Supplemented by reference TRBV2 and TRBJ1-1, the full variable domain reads EPEVTQTPSHQVTQMGQEVILRCVPISNHLYFYWYRQILGQKVEFLVSFYNNEISEKSEIFDDQFSVERPDGSNFTLKIRSTKLEDSAMYFCASSDEVMAEAFFGQGTRLTVV.

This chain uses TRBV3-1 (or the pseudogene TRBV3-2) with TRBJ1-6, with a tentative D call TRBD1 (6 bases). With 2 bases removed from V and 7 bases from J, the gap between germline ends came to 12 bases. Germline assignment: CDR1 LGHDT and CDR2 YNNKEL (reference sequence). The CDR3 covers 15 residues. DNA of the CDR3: TGTGCCAGCAGCCAACTCCCGGGGGCGAATTCACCCCTCCACTTT. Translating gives CASSQLPGANSPLHF.

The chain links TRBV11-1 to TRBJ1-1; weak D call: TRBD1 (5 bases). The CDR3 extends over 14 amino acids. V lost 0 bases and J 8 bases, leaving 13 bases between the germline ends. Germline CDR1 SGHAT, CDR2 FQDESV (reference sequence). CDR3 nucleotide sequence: TGTGCCAGCAGCTTAGCGCAGGGTAGTGCAGAAGCTTTCTTT. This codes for CASSLAQGSAEAFF.

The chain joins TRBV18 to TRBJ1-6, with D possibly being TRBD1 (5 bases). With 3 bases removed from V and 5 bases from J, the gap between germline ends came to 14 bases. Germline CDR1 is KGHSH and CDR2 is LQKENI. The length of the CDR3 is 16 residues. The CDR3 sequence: CASSPPGRGNNSPLHF. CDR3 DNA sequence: TGTGCCAGCTCACCCCCGGGAAGGGGTAATAATTCACCCCTCCACTTT. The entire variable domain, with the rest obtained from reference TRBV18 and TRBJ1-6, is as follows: NAGVMQNPRHLVRRRGQEARLRCSPMKGHSHVYWYRQLPEEGLKFMVYLQKENIIDESGMPKERFSAEFPKEGPSILRIQQVVRGDSAAYFCASSPPGRGNNSPLHFGNGTRLTVT.

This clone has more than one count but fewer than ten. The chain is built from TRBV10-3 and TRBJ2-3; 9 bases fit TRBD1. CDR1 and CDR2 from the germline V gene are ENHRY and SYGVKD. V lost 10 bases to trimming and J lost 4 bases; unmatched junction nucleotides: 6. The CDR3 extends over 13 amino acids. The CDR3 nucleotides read TGTGCCACCTTACAGGGGGCCGCAGATACGCAGTATTTT. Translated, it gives CATLQGAADTQYF.

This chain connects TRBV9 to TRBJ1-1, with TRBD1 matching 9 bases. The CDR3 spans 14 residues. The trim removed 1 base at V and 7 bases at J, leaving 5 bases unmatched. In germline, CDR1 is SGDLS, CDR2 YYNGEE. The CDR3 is CASSVKDRGVEAFF. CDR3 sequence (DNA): TGTGCCAGCAGCGTAAAGGACAGGGGTGTTGAAGCTTTCTTT.

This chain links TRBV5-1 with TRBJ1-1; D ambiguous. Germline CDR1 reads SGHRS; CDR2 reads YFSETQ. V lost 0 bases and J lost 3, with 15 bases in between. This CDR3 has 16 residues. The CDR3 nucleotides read TGCGCCAGCAGCTTGGTCCCCACCGGAGGATACACTGAAGCTTTCTTT. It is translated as CASSLVPTGGYTEAFF.

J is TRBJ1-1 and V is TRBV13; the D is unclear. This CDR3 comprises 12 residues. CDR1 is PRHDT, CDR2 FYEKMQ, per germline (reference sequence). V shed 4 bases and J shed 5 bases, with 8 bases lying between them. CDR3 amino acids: CASSYKRTEAFF. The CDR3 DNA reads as TGTGCCAGCAGCTATAAAAGAACTGAAGCTTTCTTT.

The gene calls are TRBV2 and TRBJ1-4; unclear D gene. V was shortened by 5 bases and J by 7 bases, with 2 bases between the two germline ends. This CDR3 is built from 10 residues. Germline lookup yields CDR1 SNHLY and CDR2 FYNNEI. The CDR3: CASSFEKLFF. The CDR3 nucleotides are TGTGCCAGCAGTTTTGAAAAACTGTTTTTT.

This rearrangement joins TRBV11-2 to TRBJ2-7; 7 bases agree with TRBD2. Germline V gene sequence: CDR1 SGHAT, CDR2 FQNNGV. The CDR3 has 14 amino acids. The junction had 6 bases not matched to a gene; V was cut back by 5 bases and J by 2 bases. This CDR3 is CASSLGGRTYEQYF. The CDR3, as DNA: TGTGCCAGCAGCCTGGGGGGGAGAACCTACGAGCAGTACTTC.

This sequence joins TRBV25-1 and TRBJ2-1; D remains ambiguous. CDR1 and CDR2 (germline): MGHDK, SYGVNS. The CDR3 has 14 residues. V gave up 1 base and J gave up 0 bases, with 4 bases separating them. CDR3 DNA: TGTGCCAGCAGTGAATCTAGCTCCTACAATGAGCAGTTCTTC. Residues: CASSESSSYNEQFF.

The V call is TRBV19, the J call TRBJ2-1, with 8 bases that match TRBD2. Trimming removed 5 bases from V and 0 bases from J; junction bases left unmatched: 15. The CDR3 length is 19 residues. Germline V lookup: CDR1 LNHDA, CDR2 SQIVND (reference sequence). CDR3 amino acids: CASSPRGGSPLSSYNEQFF. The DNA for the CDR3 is TGTGCCAGTAGTCCTCGGGGGGGGAGCCCGCTAAGCTCCTACAATGAGCAGTTCTTC.

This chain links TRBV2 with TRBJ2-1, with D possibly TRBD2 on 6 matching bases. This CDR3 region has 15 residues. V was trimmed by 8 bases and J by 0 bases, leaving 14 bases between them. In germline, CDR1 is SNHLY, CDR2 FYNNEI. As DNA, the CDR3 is TGTGCCAGCCTTCTAGCGTTGAGCTCCTACAATGAGCAGTTCTTC. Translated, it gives CASLLALSSYNEQFF.

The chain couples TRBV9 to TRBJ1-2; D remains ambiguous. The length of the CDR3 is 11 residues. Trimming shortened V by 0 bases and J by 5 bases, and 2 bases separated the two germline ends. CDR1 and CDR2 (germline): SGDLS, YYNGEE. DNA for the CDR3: TGTGCCAGCAGCGTAGGTTATGGCTACACCTTC. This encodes CASSVGYGYTF.

CDR3 nucleotides: TGTGCCAGCAGTAGGAACATGAACACTGAAGCTTTCTTT. Protein: CASSRNMNTEAFF. The V gene is TRBV7-9, the J gene TRBJ1-1; no clear D. V lost 6 bases and J 0 bases, leaving 8 bases between the germline ends. CDR3 length: 13 residues. CDR1 is SEHNR, CDR2 FQNEAQ, per germline (reference sequence).

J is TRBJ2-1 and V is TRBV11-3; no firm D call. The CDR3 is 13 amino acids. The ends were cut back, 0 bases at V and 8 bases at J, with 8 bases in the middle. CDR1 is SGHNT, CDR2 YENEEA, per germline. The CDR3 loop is CASSLDGLYEQFF. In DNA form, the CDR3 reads TGTGCCAGCAGCTTAGATGGTCTCTATGAGCAGTTCTTC.

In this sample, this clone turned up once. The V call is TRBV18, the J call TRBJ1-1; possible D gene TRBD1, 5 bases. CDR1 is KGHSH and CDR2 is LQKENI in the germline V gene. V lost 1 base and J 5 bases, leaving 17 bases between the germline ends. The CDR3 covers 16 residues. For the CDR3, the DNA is TGTGCCAGCTCACCACGCGAAACCTTAGCAGGGACTGAAGCTTTCTTT. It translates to CASSPRETLAGTEAFF.